This TCR beta chain was observed in a study of T cells in Graves' hyperthyroidism and ophthalmopathy. This clonotype has at least ten counts. As yet, its antigen is unknown. Overall study findings and caveats: In blood, most of the thyroid clonotypes expanded above 0.001 were also present.

RNA transcripts yielded amplified TCR beta CDR3 regions. Initially, a first-round RT-PCR of the TCR CDR3 employed the HTBI primer set. TCRdb re-analysed the multiplex PCR reads in MiXCR, keeping a single row per CDR3 protein. Of around 700,000 distinct CDR3 sequences in the sample, 18% were seen once. Germline V gene lookup returns CDR1 SGHTA and CDR2 FQGNSA. V was trimmed by 5 bases and J by 6 bases, leaving 12 bases between them. The CDR3 consists of 13 residues. Exclusion followed for patients with uncontrolled infection, other autoimmune disease, pregnancy or lactation. Any symptoms of ophthalmopathy came after the first hyperthyroidism diagnosis, from which the blood sample dates. The authors obtained PBMCs from about 9.5 ml of fresh peripheral blood.

Sequenced sample: blood. The chain recombines TRBV7-2 with TRBJ2-3; the D is unclear. The sequence was obtained from a woman aged 45-65 years with Graves' hyperthyroidism that later progressed to Graves' ophthalmopathy. This chain's CDR3 is CASSPVGRDTQYF. CDR3 DNA sequence: TGTGCCAGCAGCCCGGTTGGTAGGGATACGCAGTATTTT.